A single sample is the source of the 23 T cell receptor beta chains below, sequenced in a study of CD8 T cells in ankylosing spondylitis. Each CDR3 protein is one row after TCRdb ran MiXCR on the 5' RACE reads. Of hundreds of thousands of distinct CDR3 sequences in the sample, 7.5% to 9.5% were seen once. Sequencing was carried out using blood, either unsorted or a sorted T cell fraction (not recorded which). These receptors all come from a female donor with ankylosing spondylitis or in good health (not recorded which).

This clonotype was seen more than once but under ten times. The chain couples TRBV7-9 to TRBJ2-7; D possibly corresponds to TRBD1 (6 bases). The CDR3 has 13 amino acids. V was trimmed by 4 bases and J by 4 bases, leaving 11 bases between them. The germline V gene encodes CDR1 SEHNR and CDR2 FQNEAQ (reference sequence). CDR3 DNA: TGTGCCAGCAGCTCAAAAAGGGGGTACGAGCAGTACTTC. It is translated as CASSSKRGYEQYF.

This clonotype has ten or more counts. The chain uses TRBV29-1 and TRBJ2-7; 8 positions match TRBD1. Trimming at V came to 4 bases and at J to 5 bases, leaving 4 bases not matched to a gene. CDR1 SQVTM and CDR2 ANQGSEA come from the germline V gene. The CDR3 has 12 residues. CDR3 nucleotides: TGCAGCGTTGCCAGGGGGCGAGACGAGCAGTACTTC. Its translation is CSVARGRDEQYF.

This clonotype was counted many times. This sequence joins TRBV15 and TRBJ2-3; D gene uncertain. CDR1 and CDR2 from the germline V gene are LNHNV and YYDKDF (reference sequence). Trimming removed 0 bases at V and 2 bases at J, with 9 bases between. The CDR3 totals 15 residues. CDR3 loop: CATSRDRLITDTQYF. The CDR3 DNA is TGTGCCACCAGCAGAGATCGACTCATCACAGATACGCAGTATTTT.

This clonotype was counted ten times or more. The rearrangement joins TRBV7-2 to TRBJ1-1; no reliable D call. The CDR3 sequence is 13 residues long. Germline loops: CDR1 SGHTA, CDR2 FQGNSA. The ends were cut back, 5 bases at V and 0 bases at J, with 7 bases in the middle. The CDR3 DNA reads TGTGCCAGCAGCCGAGACTTGAACACTGAAGCTTTCTTT. Translation gives CASSRDLNTEAFF.

A note on this clonotype: A much bigger clone sits one base away, suggesting this may be a read error. The rearrangement joins TRBV5-1 to TRBJ2-1; D is uncertain. Germline lookup yields CDR1 SGHRS and CDR2 YFSETQ. The CDR3 covers 13 residues. The CDR3 is CVSRTDGYNEQFF. CDR3 in DNA: TGCGTCAGCAGAACCGACGGATACAATGAGCAGTTCTTC.

This clonotype was counted at least ten times. As DNA, the CDR3 is TGTGCCAGCAGGCCGCCGGGCGCGGACGAGCAGTACTTC. Protein: CASRPPGADEQYF. The chain combines TRBV12-3 or TRBV12-4 with TRBJ2-7; no clear D gene. V lost 6 bases to trimming and J lost 5 bases, with 14 bases between them. There are 13 residues in the CDR3.

In its sample, this clonotype was seen many times. CDR3 bases: TGTGCCAGCAGCCCTATGGAGACCCAGTACTTC. It codes for CASSPMETQYF. This sequence joins TRBV7-6 and TRBJ2-5; no definite D call. Trimming cost V 5 bases and J 5 bases, with 6 bases left between them. Looked up from germline, CDR1 is SGHVS and CDR2 is FNYEAQ. This CDR3 comprises 11 residues. Complete variable domain (other parts from reference TRBV7-6 and TRBJ2-5): GAGVSQSPRYKVTKRGQDVALRCDPISGHVSLYWYRQALGQGPEFLTYFNYEAQQDKSGLPNDRFSAERPEGSISTLTIQRTEQRDSAMYRCASSPMETQYFGPGTRLLVL.

This clonotype was detected many times. The V gene is TRBV20-1, the J gene TRBJ2-7; D may be TRBD1 or TRBD2 (5 bases each). The CDR3 runs to 15 residues. Per germline, CDR1 DFQATT and CDR2 SNEGSKA (reference sequence). V was trimmed by 0 bases and J by 2 bases, leaving 14 bases between them. This chain's CDR3 is CSARDGGVGAYEQYF. For the CDR3, the DNA is TGCAGTGCTAGAGATGGGGGAGTTGGGGCCTACGAGCAGTACTTC.

This clonotype was recorded at least ten times. V gene TRBV6-5 combines with J gene TRBJ2-1, with D maybe TRBD2 (6 bases). Germline V gene sequence: CDR1 MNHEY, CDR2 SVGAGI. The V and J ends lost 4 bases and 7 bases respectively, with 14 bases between them. The CDR3 is 14 residues long. CDR3 sequence: CASSSGSWGNEQFF. The CDR3 region has the DNA TGTGCCAGCAGTTCCGGGAGCTGGGGTAATGAGCAGTTCTTC.

This clonotype was counted ten times or more. This chain uses TRBV3-1 with TRBJ2-2, with D unresolved. CDR3 size: 15 residues. Per the germline V gene, CDR1 is LGHDT and CDR2 is YNNKEL (reference sequence). V shed 1 base and J shed 1 base, with 7 bases lying between them. The CDR3 DNA reads TGTGCCAGCAGCCAAGGGGTTGTGAACACCGGGGAGCTGTTTTTT. Translation: CASSQGVVNTGELFF.

This clonotype came up many times. The chain links TRBV20-1 to TRBJ1-5; no clear D gene. Looked up from germline, CDR1 is DFQATT and CDR2 is SNEGSKA (reference sequence). There are 18 residues in the CDR3. V shed 1 base and J shed 2 bases, with 21 bases lying between them. This CDR3 reads CSARASTVEERGNQPQHF. The CDR3 coding sequence is TGCAGTGCTAGAGCCTCAACGGTAGAAGAGAGGGGCAATCAGCCCCAGCATTTT.

This clonotype was counted at least ten times. The gene calls are TRBV18 and TRBJ2-7; maybe TRBD2 (6 bases). The CDR3 contains 14 residues. V was pared by 4 bases and J by 3 bases, with 13 bases between. The germline gives CDR1 KGHSH, CDR2 LQKENI. The CDR3: CASSRAGGVYEQYF. The CDR3 region has the DNA TGTGCCAGCTCACGGGCGGGCGGGGTCTACGAGCAGTACTTC.

There are many counts of this clonotype. The J gene is TRBJ1-1, the V gene TRBV5-6, with a possible D match to TRBD1 (5 bases). Deletions cut 0 bases from V and 5 bases from J, with 8 bases between. Germline V gene sequence: CDR1 SGHDT, CDR2 YYEEEE. CDR3 size: 13 residues. The DNA for the CDR3 is TGTGCCAGCAGCTTGGGGGGCAGAACTGAAGCTTTCTTT. It translates to CASSLGGRTEAFF. The full variable domain, its missing parts supplied by reference TRBV5-6 and TRBJ1-1, is DAGVTQSPTHLIKTRGQQVTLRCSPKSGHDTVSWYQQALGQGPQFIFQYYEEEERQRGNFPDRFSGHQFPNYSSELNVNALLLGDSALYLCASSLGGRTEAFFGQGTRLTVV.

In this sample, this clonotype turned up many times. The V gene is TRBV7-9, the J gene TRBJ1-4; D gene ambiguous. V dropped 6 bases and J dropped 0 bases, with 14 bases sitting between them. The CDR3 extends over 16 amino acids. Germline V gives CDR1 SEHNR, CDR2 FQNEAQ (reference sequence). For the CDR3, the DNA is TGTGCCAGCAGTCCCCGCCGGGTCGCAACTAATGAAAAACTGTTTTTT. Amino acid sequence: CASSPRRVATNEKLFF.

This clonotype was detected ten times or more. The genes are TRBV6-1 and TRBJ1-1, with D perhaps TRBD1 (5 bases). Trimming pared 6 bases from V and 1 base from J, leaving 12 bases between. The CDR3 runs to 14 residues. CDR1 and CDR2 (germline): MNHNS, SASEGT. CDR3 nucleotides: TGTGCCAGCAGCCCCGACAGCTGGAACACTGAAGCTTTCTTT. Translated: CASSPDSWNTEAFF.

In this sample, this clonotype turned up many times. The rearrangement joins TRBV7-2 to TRBJ2-2; D is undetermined. This CDR3 region has 15 residues. V shed 2 bases and J shed 1 base, with 8 bases lying between them. CDR1 and CDR2 (germline): SGHTA, FQGNSA. CDR3 region: CASSLRARNTGELFF. The CDR3 DNA reads as TGTGCCAGCAGCTTACGGGCCAGGAACACCGGGGAGCTGTTTTTT.

This clonotype showed up many times. The chain combines TRBV3-1 with TRBJ2-7; 12 nucleotides line up with TRBD2. The ends lost 3 bases at V and 4 bases at J; junction bases unmatched: 4. The CDR3 sequence is 15 residues long. Germline assignment: CDR1 LGHDT and CDR2 YNNKEL (reference sequence). CDR3 bases: TGTGCCAGCAGCCACGGGACTAGCGGGCGTTACGAGCAGTACTTC. This translates into CASSHGTSGRYEQYF.

This clonotype was seen many times. The chain couples TRBV5-5 to TRBJ1-2, with unresolved D. Germline values: CDR1 SGHKS, CDR2 YYEKEE (reference sequence). This CDR3 has 13 amino acids. The ends were cut back, 1 base at V and 6 bases at J, with 10 bases in the middle. For the CDR3, the DNA is TGTGCCAGCAGCTTGCTAGTTCAAAATGGCTACACCTTC. Translated: CASSLLVQNGYTF. The full variable domain, completed using reference TRBV5-5 and TRBJ1-2, is DAGVTQSPTHLIKTRGQQVTLRCSPISGHKSVSWYQQVLGQGPQFIFQYYEKEERGRGNFPDRFSARQFPNYSSELNVNALLLGDSALYLCASSLLVQNGYTFGSGTRLTVV.

This rearrangement joins TRBV7-6 to TRBJ2-5, with 8 bases identical to TRBD1. The V gene's germline CDR1 is SGHVS and CDR2 FNYEAQ. Trimming at V came to 5 bases and at J to 0 bases, leaving 5 bases not matched to a gene. The length of the CDR3 is 15 residues. The CDR3 reads CASSRQGSNQETQYF. In DNA form, the CDR3 reads TGTGCCAGCAGCCGACAGGGGTCCAACCAAGAGACCCAGTACTTC.

There are many counts of this clonotype. J is TRBJ2-5 and V is TRBV5-1; TRBD2 might be the D (5 bases). The CDR3 is made up of 15 amino acids. V lost 2 bases and J lost 4, with 15 bases in between. Germline loops: CDR1 SGHRS, CDR2 YFSETQ. The CDR3 here is CASSLSGAEGETQYF. CDR3 coding DNA: TGCGCCAGCAGCTTATCCGGAGCCGAGGGAGAGACCCAGTACTTC.

Only a few counts were recorded for this clonotype. The chain links TRBV6-1 to TRBJ1-1; D may be TRBD1 (5 bases). Germline V gene sequence: CDR1 MNHNS, CDR2 SASEGT. The V end was cut by 3 bases, the J end by 8 bases, with 19 bases between. This CDR3 region has 15 residues. CDR3 sequence reads: CASSEIRVRQSEAFF. CDR3 nucleotides: TGTGCCAGCAGTGAGATTAGGGTGCGACAGAGCGAAGCTTTCTTT.

This clonotype was counted ten times or more. The chain has TRBV28 and TRBJ2-2, with D uncertain. CDR1 and CDR2 (germline): MDHEN, SYDVKM. V lost 1 base, J lost 6 bases, and 15 bases lay in between. There are 16 residues in the CDR3. In DNA form, the CDR3 reads TGTGCCAGCAGTTTATCCTCGGTCCGGAAAGCCGGGGAGCTGTTTTTT. Its translation is CASSLSSVRKAGELFF.

This clonotype was counted many times. This sequence joins TRBV3-1 and TRBJ2-5; 9 bases map to TRBD2. J lost 4 bases, V lost 6 bases, and 3 bases had no gene match. Germline loops: CDR1 LGHDT, CDR2 YNNKEL (reference sequence). CDR3 length: 13 residues. CDR3 loop: CASRELAGETQYF. The CDR3, as DNA: TGTGCCAGCAGGGAACTAGCGGGAGAGACCCAGTACTTC.